The 18 T cell receptor beta chains in this list originate from one sample, sequenced in a study of blood T cell repertoires in COVID-19. Here immunoSEQ multiplex PCR was the method, and the copy in TCRdb shows in-frame clones only, minus some. The sample carries about 230,000 clones, 75% to 85% recorded once. What was sequenced was peripheral blood. These receptors came from a woman aged 40 to 55 who had recovered from COVID-19.

A few counts support this clone. V usage is TRBV5-6 and J usage is TRBJ1-4; D not certain. CDR3 size: 13 residues. CDR1 is SGHDT, CDR2 YYEEEE, per germline. V shed 4 bases and J shed 4 bases, with 8 bases lying between them. The CDR3, as DNA: TGTGCCAGCAGCGCGGGGATTAATGAAAAACTGTTTTTT. Its protein product is CASSAGINEKLFF. Full variable domain (missing parts from reference TRBV5-6 and TRBJ1-4): DAGVTQSPTHLIKTRGQQVTLRCSPKSGHDTVSWYQQALGQGPQFIFQYYEEEERQRGNFPDRFSGHQFPNYSSELNVNALLLGDSALYLCASSAGINEKLFFGSGTQLSVL.

V usage is TRBV4-3 and J usage is TRBJ1-2; tentative D call: TRBD1 (5 bases). Trimming shortened V by 1 base and J by 4 bases, and 13 bases separated the two germline ends. CDR3 length: 15 amino acids. Germline CDR1 LGHNA, CDR2 YSLEER. The CDR3 reads CASSQADSVTYGYTF. CDR3 bases: TGCGCCAGCAGCCAAGCAGACAGTGTTACCTATGGCTACACCTTC.

The J gene is TRBJ2-7, the V gene TRBV19; tentatively, D is TRBD1 (7 bases). The CDR3 is made up of 15 amino acids. V was shortened by 3 bases and J by 1 base, with 13 bases between the two germline ends. The germline CDR1 and CDR2 sequences are LNHDA and SQIVND (reference sequence). The CDR3 loop is CASSIRPGGSYEQYF. CDR3 bases: TGTGCCAGTAGTATTCGGCCAGGGGGGTCCTACGAGCAGTACTTC.

The genes are TRBV7-8 and TRBJ2-7, with TRBD2 identical over 12 bases. Germline V gene lookup returns CDR1 SGHVS and CDR2 FQNEAQ. The CDR3 covers 18 residues. J was trimmed by 0 bases and V by 3 bases; bases with no gene match: 9. CDR3 sequence reads: CASSFRTSGATYSYEQYF. CDR3 sequence (DNA): TGTGCCAGCAGCTTTAGGACTAGCGGGGCCACGTACTCCTACGAGCAGTACTTC.

The chain has TRBV4-2 and TRBJ1-5; no reliable D call. The CDR3 is 14 amino acids. V was pared by 3 bases and J by 4 bases, with 10 bases between. CDR1 is LGHNA, CDR2 YNFKEQ, per germline. CDR3 loop: CASSHWILNQPQHF. Written as DNA, the CDR3 is TGTGCCAGCAGCCACTGGATACTAAATCAGCCCCAGCATTTT.

V and J are TRBV30 and TRBJ1-5; D perhaps matches TRBD1 (6 bases). Trimming removed 3 bases at V and 7 bases at J, with 13 bases between. Germline values: CDR1 GTSNPN, CDR2 SVGIG (reference sequence). The CDR3 runs 13 residues. CDR3 nucleotide sequence: TGTGCCTGGAGCAACAGGGAGGGCCAGCCCCAGCATTTT. This translates into CAWSNREGQPQHF.

This clone is a singleton in its sample. This may be a read error: a much more frequent sequence differs by one nucleotide. V and J are TRBV12-3 or TRBV12-4 and TRBJ2-7; 7 nucleotides match TRBD1. V lost 5 bases to trimming and J lost 3 bases; unmatched junction nucleotides: 1. The CDR3 extends over 12 amino acids. CDR3: CASSRQGYEQYF. The DNA of the CDR3 is TGTGCCAGCAGTAGACAGGGCTACGAGCAGTACTTC.

The V call is TRBV29-1, the J call TRBJ2-7, with D unclear. The CDR3 runs 12 residues. V was clipped by 5 bases and J by 4 bases, with 12 bases between them. The germline gives CDR1 SQVTM, CDR2 ANQGSEA. The DNA of the CDR3 is TGCAGCGTTACGATGTCGGGTTACGAGCAGTACTTC. Encoded protein: CSVTMSGYEQYF.

Regarding this clone: The sample holds other DNA sequences that translate to the same CDR3. The genes are TRBV9 and TRBJ2-7; 11 bases line up with TRBD1. J gave up 3 bases and V 0 bases, and 2 bases lay outside the gene matches. CDR3 length equals 15 residues. Germline V lookup: CDR1 SGDLS, CDR2 YYNGEE. This CDR3 is CASSVGTGGGYEQYF. CDR3 bases: TGTGCCAGCAGCGTAGGGACAGGGGGCGGCTACGAGCAGTACTTC.

The chain is built from TRBV5-8 and TRBJ1-1; TRBD1 matches 7 bases. Germline CDR1 is SGHTS and CDR2 is YDEGEE. The V and J ends lost 4 bases and 1 base, in that order; junction bases with no gene match: 7. The CDR3 runs to 15 residues. In nucleotides, the CDR3 is TGTGCCAGCAGCCCACGACAGGGAACGAACACTGAAGCTTTCTTT. Amino acid sequence: CASSPRQGTNTEAFF. Variable domain in full (rest from reference TRBV5-8 and TRBJ1-1): EAGVTQSPTHLIKTRGQQATLRCSPISGHTSVYWYQQALGLGLQFLLWYDEGEERNRGNFPPRFSGRQFPNYSSELNVNALELEDSALYLCASSPRQGTNTEAFFGQGTRLTVV.

The J gene is TRBJ1-5, the V gene TRBV19, with D possibly TRBD1 on 6 matching bases. From germline, CDR1 is LNHDA and CDR2 SQIVND (reference sequence). This CDR3 comprises 15 residues. V was cut by 6 bases and J by 0 bases, with 12 bases left in between. This CDR3 reads CASSTQGYSNQPQHF. The CDR3 DNA reads as TGTGCCAGTAGCACACAGGGTTATAGCAATCAGCCCCAGCATTTT.

The chain has TRBV28 and TRBJ1-4; 9 nucleotides align to TRBD1. The V gene end was trimmed by 2 bases and the J gene end by 5 bases; junction bases not matched to a gene: 6. CDR1 MDHEN and CDR2 SYDVKM come from the germline V gene. This CDR3 comprises 16 residues. CDR3: CASSLEGQGGNEKLFF. CDR3 coding DNA: TGTGCCAGCAGTTTAGAGGGACAGGGAGGCAATGAAAAACTGTTTTTT.

There are many counts of this clone. The genes are TRBV3-1 (or the pseudogene TRBV3-2) and TRBJ1-6; tentative D call: TRBD1 (6 bases). Germline V gene sequence: CDR1 LGHDT, CDR2 YNNKEL (reference sequence). Trimming took off 1 base at V and 2 bases at J, with 12 bases between the two ends. The CDR3 is made up of 17 amino acids. This CDR3 is CASSQVQGRTYNSPLHF. CDR3 nucleotide sequence: TGTGCCAGCAGCCAAGTACAGGGACGGACCTATAATTCACCCCTCCACTTT.

J is TRBJ1-2 and V is TRBV18; 11 bases line up with TRBD1. Trimming cost V 5 bases and J 3 bases; bases outside gene matches: 8. Per germline, CDR1 KGHSH and CDR2 LQKENI. The CDR3 covers 16 residues. CDR3 DNA sequence: TGTGCCAGCTCATCAAGGACAGGGGGCGCAGACTATGGCTACACCTTC. It is translated as CASSSRTGGADYGYTF.

The chain joins TRBV7-9 to TRBJ2-3; the D gene is possibly TRBD2 (6 bases). Between the trimmed V and J ends, which lost 4 bases and 0 bases, there was a span of 11 bases. This CDR3 has 15 amino acids. CDR1 SEHNR and CDR2 FQNEAQ come from the germline V gene (reference sequence). CDR3 DNA: TGTGCCAGCAGCTCTTCCGGGACTAGCACAGATACGCAGTATTTT. This sequence encodes CASSSSGTSTDTQYF.

The chain links TRBV11-2 to TRBJ1-1, with D uncertain. The CDR3 is made up of 10 amino acids. The V and J ends lost 6 bases and 11 bases respectively, with 10 bases between them. Germline CDR1 is SGHAT and CDR2 is FQNNGV. The CDR3: CASRTFGAFF. The CDR3 DNA sequence: TGTGCCAGCAGAACCTTCGGGGCTTTCTTT.

J is TRBJ1-1 and V is TRBV18; D is unclear. The CDR3 totals 13 residues. With 6 bases removed from V and 3 bases from J, the gap between germline ends came to 11 bases. Looked up from germline, CDR1 is KGHSH and CDR2 is LQKENI. CDR3 nucleotide sequence: TGTGCCAGCTCGAAAAGTACGGACACTGAAGCTTTCTTT. This gives the protein CASSKSTDTEAFF.

The V gene is TRBV5-1, the J gene TRBJ2-3, with 10 bases identical to TRBD2. CDR1 is SGHRS, CDR2 YFSETQ, per germline. V shed 5 bases, J shed 0 bases, and the junction held 18 bases outside the gene matches. The CDR3 consists of 20 residues. DNA for the CDR3: TGCGCCAGCAGTCCGCTCCCCCTAGCGGGGGTGGGTTCCAGCACAGATACGCAGTATTTT. Its protein is CASSPLPLAGVGSSTDTQYF.